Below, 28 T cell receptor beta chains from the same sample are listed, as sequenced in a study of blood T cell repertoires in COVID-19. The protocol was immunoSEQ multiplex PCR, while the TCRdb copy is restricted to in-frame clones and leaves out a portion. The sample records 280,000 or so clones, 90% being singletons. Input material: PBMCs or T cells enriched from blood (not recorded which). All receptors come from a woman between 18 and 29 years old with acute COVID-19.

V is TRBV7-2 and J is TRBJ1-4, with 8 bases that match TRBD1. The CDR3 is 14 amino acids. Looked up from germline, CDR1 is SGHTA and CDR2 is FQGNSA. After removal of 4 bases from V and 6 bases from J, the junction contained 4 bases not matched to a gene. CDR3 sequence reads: CASSSGQGYEKLFF. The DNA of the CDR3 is TGTGCCAGCAGCTCCGGACAGGGATATGAAAAACTGTTTTTT.

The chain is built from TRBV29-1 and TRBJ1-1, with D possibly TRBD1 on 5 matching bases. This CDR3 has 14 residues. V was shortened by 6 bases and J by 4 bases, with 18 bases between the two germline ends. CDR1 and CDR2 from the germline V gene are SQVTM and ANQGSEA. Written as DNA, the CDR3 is TGCAGCGTCATTCAAGCAGGGAGGAGCACTGAAGCTTTCTTT. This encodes CSVIQAGRSTEAFF.

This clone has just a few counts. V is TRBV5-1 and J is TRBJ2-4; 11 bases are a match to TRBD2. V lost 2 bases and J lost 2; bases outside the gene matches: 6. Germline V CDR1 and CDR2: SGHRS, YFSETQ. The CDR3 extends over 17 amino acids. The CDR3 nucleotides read TGCGCCAGCAGCTTTGAGAGACTAGCGGGACCCAAAAACATTCAGTACTTC. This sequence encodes CASSFERLAGPKNIQYF.

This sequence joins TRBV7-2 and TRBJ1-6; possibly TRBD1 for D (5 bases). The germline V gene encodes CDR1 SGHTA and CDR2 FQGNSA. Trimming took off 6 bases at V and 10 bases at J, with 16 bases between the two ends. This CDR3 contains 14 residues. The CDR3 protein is CASRPRGEGSPLHF. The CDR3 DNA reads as TGTGCCAGCAGACCGCGGGGGGAGGGGTCACCCCTCCACTTT.

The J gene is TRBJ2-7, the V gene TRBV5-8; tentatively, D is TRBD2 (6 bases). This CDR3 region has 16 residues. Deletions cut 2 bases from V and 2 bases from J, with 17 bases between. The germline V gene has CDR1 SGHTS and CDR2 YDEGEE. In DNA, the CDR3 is TGTGCCAGCAGCTTTGTGACGGAGGGCCAAACCTACGAGCAGTACTTC. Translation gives CASSFVTEGQTYEQYF. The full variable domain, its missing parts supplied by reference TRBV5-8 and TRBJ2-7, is EAGVTQSPTHLIKTRGQQATLRCSPISGHTSVYWYQQALGLGLQFLLWYDEGEERNRGNFPPRFSGRQFPNYSSELNVNALELEDSALYLCASSFVTEGQTYEQYFGPGTRLTVT.

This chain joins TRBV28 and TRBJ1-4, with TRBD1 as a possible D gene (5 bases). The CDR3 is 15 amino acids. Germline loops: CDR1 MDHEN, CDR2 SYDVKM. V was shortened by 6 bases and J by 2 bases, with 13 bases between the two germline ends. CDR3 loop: CASSSEGATNEKLFF. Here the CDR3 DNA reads TGTGCCAGCAGCTCTGAAGGGGCGACTAATGAAAAACTGTTTTTT.

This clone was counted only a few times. Here the CDR3 reads CASSHIRGGLSNYEQYF. CDR3 DNA sequence: TGCGCCAGCAGCCATATCCGGGGGGGCCTTTCGAACTACGAGCAGTACTTC. The genes are TRBV4-1 and TRBJ2-7, with 8 bases identical to TRBD2. The CDR3 has 17 amino acids. The ends lost 3 bases at V and 3 bases at J; junction bases unmatched: 13. The V gene's germline CDR1 is MGHRA and CDR2 YSYEKL.

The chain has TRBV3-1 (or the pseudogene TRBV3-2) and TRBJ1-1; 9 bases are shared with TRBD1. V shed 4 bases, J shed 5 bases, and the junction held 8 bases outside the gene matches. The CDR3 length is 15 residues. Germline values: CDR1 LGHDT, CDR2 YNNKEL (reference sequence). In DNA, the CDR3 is TGTGCCAGCAGCCCATCCACAGGGGGCTGGACTGAAGCTTTCTTT. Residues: CASSPSTGGWTEAFF.

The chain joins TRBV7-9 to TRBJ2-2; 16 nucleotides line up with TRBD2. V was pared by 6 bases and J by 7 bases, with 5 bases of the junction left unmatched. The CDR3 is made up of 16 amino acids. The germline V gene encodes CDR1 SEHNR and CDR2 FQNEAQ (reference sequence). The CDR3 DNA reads TGTGCCAGCAGGGGACTAGCGGGAGGGCCCGACGGGGAGCTGTTTTTT. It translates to CASRGLAGGPDGELFF.

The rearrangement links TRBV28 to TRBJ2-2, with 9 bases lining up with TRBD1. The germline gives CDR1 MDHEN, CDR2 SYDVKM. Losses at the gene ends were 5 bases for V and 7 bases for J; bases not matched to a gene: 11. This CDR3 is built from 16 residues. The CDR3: CASSLAGTGYDGELFF. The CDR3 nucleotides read TGTGCCAGCAGTCTAGCTGGGACAGGGTATGACGGGGAGCTGTTTTTT.

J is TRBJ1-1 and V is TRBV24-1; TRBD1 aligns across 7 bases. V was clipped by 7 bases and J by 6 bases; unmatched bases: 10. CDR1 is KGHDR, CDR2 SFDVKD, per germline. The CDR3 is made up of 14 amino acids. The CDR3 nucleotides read TGTGCCACCAGCGTTGGGGACAGAAGCGCTGAAGCTTTCTTT. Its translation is CATSVGDRSAEAFF.

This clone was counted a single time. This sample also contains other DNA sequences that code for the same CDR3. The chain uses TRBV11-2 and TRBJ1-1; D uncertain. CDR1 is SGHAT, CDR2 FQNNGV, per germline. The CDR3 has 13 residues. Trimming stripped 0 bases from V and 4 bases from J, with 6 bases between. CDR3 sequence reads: CASSLDPGTEAFF. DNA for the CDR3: TGTGCCAGCAGCTTAGATCCAGGCACTGAAGCTTTCTTT. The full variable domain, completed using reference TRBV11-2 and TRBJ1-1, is EAGVAQSPRYKIIEKRQSVAFWCNPISGHATLYWYQQILGQGPKLLIQFQNNGVVDDSQLPKDRFSAERLKGVDSTLKIQPAKLEDSAVYLCASSLDPGTEAFFGQGTRLTVV.

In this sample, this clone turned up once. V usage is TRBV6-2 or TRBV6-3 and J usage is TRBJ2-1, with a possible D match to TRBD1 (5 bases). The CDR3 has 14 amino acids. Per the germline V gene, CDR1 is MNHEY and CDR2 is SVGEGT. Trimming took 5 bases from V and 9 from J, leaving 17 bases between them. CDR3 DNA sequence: TGTGCCAGCAGTCGTTTCCCCCAGGGCAGTGAGCAGTTCTTC. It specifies CASSRFPQGSEQFF.

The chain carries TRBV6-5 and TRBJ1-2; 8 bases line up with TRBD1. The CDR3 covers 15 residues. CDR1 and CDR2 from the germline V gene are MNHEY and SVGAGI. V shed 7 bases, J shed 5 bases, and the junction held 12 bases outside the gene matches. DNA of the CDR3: TGTGCCAGCACCCATGGGATTGGGACAGGATATGGCTACACCTTC. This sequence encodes CASTHGIGTGYGYTF.

The CDR3 nucleotides read TGTGCCAGCAGAGATCTAGCGGGTGAACCCTACGAGCAGTACTTC. Its protein is CASRDLAGEPYEQYF. The chain combines TRBV6-6 with TRBJ2-7; TRBD2 agrees at 8 bases. The CDR3 covers 15 residues. V lost 6 bases and J lost 2; bases outside the gene matches: 9. Germline assignment: CDR1 MNHNY and CDR2 SVGAGI (reference sequence).

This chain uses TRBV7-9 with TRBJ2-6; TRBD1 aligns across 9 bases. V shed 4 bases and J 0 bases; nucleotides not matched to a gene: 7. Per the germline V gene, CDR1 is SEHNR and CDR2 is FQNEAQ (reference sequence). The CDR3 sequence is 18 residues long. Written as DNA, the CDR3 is TGTGCCAGCAGCTCACAGGGGGCGACCCTCTCTGGGGCCAACGTCCTGACTTTC. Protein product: CASSSQGATLSGANVLTF.

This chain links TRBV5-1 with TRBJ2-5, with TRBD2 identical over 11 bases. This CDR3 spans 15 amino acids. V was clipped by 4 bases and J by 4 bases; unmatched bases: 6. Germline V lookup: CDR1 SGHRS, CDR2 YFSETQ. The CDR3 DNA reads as TGCGCCAGCAGCATAACTGGACTAGCGGGAGAGACCCAGTACTTC. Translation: CASSITGLAGETQYF.

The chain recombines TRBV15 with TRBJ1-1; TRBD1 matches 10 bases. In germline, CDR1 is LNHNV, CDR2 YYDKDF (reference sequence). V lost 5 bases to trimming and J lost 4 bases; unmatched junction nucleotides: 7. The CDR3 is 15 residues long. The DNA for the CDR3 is TGTGCCACCAGCGTTACCGGGACAGGGGTCACTGAAGCTTTCTTT. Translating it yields CATSVTGTGVTEAFF.

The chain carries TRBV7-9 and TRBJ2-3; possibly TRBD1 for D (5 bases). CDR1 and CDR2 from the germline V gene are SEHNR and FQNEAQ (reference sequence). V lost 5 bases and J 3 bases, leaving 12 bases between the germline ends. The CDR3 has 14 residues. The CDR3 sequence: CASSRFSGTDTQYF. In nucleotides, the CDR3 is TGTGCCAGCAGCCGATTCTCAGGGACAGATACGCAGTATTTT.

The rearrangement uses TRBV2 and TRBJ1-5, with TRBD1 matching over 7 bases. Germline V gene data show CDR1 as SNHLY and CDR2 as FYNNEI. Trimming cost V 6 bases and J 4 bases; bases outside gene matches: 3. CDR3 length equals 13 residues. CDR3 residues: CASRQGQNQPQHF. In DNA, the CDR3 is TGTGCCAGCAGGCAGGGACAGAATCAGCCCCAGCATTTT.

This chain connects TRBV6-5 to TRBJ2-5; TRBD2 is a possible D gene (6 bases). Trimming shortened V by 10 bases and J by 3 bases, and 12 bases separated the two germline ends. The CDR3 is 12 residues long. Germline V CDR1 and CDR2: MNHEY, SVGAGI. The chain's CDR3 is CATGWREETQYF. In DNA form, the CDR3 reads TGTGCCACGGGGTGGAGGGAAGAGACCCAGTACTTC.

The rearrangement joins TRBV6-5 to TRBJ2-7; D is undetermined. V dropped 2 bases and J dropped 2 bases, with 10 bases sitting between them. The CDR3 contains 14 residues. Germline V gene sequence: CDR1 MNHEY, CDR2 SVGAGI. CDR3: CASSYLERTYEQYF. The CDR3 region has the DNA TGTGCCAGCAGTTACCTGGAGCGAACCTACGAGCAGTACTTC.

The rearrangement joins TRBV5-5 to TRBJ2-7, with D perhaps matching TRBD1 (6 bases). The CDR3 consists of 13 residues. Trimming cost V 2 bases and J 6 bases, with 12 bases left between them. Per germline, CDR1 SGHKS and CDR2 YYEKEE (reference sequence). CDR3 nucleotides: TGTGCCAGCAGCTTACCACAGGGACGCGAGCAGTACTTC. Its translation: CASSLPQGREQYF.

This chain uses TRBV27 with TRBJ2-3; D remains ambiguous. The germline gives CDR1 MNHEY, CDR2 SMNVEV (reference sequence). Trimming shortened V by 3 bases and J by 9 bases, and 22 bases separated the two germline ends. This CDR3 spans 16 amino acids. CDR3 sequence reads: CASSFPNKNAGKTQYF. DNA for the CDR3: TGTGCCAGCAGTTTCCCAAACAAGAATGCAGGAAAAACGCAGTATTTT.

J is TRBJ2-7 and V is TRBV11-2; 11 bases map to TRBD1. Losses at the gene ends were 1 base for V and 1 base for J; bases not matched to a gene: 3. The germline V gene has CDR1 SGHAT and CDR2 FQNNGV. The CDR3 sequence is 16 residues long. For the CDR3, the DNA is TGTGCCAGCAGCTTAGGGGACAGGGGGAGGTCCTACGAGCAGTACTTC. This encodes CASSLGDRGRSYEQYF.

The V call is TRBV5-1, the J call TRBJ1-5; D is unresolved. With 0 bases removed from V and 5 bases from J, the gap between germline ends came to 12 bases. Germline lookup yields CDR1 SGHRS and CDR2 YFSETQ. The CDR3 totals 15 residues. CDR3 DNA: TGCGCCAGCAGCTTGGGGGCAGGTTTCGATCAGCCCCAGCATTTT. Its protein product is CASSLGAGFDQPQHF.

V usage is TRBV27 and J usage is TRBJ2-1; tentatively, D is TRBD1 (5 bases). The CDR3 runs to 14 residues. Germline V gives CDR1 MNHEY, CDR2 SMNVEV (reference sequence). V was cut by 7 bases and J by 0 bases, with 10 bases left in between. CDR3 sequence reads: CASNIRGSYNEQFF. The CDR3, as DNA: TGTGCCAGCAATATAAGGGGCTCCTACAATGAGCAGTTCTTC.

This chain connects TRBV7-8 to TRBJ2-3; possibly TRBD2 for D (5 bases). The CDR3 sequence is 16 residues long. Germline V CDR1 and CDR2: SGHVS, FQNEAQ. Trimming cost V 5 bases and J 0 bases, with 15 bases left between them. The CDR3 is CASSERTGGSTDTQYF. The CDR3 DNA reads TGTGCCAGCAGCGAGCGTACTGGAGGAAGCACAGATACGCAGTATTTT. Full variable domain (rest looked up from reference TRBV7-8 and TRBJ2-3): GAGVSQSPRYKVAKRGQDVALRCDPISGHVSLFWYQQALGQGPEFLTYFQNEAQLDKSGLPSDRFFAERPEGSVSTLKIQRTQQEDSAVYLCASSERTGGSTDTQYFGPGTRLTVL.